This section outlines one T cell receptor (beta chain) sequence together with its context. This clonotype was seen only a few times. Its antigen is still unknown. Nothing much larger sits one base from this clone, and base qualities are not available. Libraries were built with multiplex PCR. This sample was sequenced with an Illumina HiSeq 4000. To build TCR beta libraries, CDR3 regions were amplified by Arm-PCR using iRepertoire HTBI primers. Before sequencing, the PCR products underwent gel purification. Per the authors' processing: Gene usage analysis of CDR3 amino acid clonotypes relied on the approximately 68 TRBV and around 13 TRBJ segments identified across samples. COPE and FqMerger were used to merge the filtered high-quality paired reads into contigs. Contigs were aligned with BLAST to IMGT TRBV, TRBD and TRBJ reference genes, and CDR3 was defined per IMGT. Clonotypes above 0.1% frequency were classified as highly expanded clones. Shannon entropy served as the measure of repertoire diversity, while the Gini coefficient captured V-J evenness. A clonotype found in more than one individual was treated as public. The public reads were run again by TCRdb, first through fastp at Q25 and then through MiXCR, and only productive beta chains were kept. Each entry merges the rows of one CDR3 protein and shows their most common DNA and genes. These V and J calls originate from TCRdb's pipeline instead of the authors' own analysis. This sample comprises hundreds of thousands of distinct CDR3 sequences, approximately 13% of them detected only once. The top ten clonotypes cover 10% of the sample.

The sample is drawn from a study of regulatory T cells in long-lasting Graves disease (dated by TCRdb to the early 2020s). A note on the overall study: Patients with newly diagnosed Graves' disease had been on antithyroid drugs for under 3 months. TCR sequencing covered about 13 persistent and 20 or so newly diagnosed Graves' disease patients, some 35 samples in total. Patients with persistent Graves' disease were compared with patients with newly diagnosed Graves' disease using TCR sequencing and RNA sequencing of peripheral blood. The study was conducted in China and was registered as a clinical trial.

The sample's time point label, in plain terms: newly diagnosed GD, antithyroid drugs for less than 3 months. For both TCR sequencing and RNA sequencing, RNA was extracted from PBMCs using TRIzol. The diagnosis of Graves' disease followed American Thyroid Association guidelines. Patients were recruited from an endocrinology department in Xi'an, China. Each patient gave roughly 8.4 milliliters of peripheral blood, collected in an EDTA anticoagulant tube. PBMCs were isolated by Ficoll Paque Plus density gradient separation without further T cell sorting. An Agilent 2100 Bioanalyzer and agarose gel were used to check RNA quality, and a NanoDrop 2000 was used to measure RNA concentration. The cysteine opens and the phenylalanine closes a CDR3 of 16 amino acids. The DNA shown is the 48-base CDR3, in frame from base 1. Trimming takes 0 bases from V and 3 bases from J, and the germline ends sit 12 bases apart. Via the germline V gene, CDR1 is MNHEY and CDR2 SVGEGT.

Beyond this particular receptor, the publication reports: Persistent disease showed preferential use of TRBV28, TRBJ1-2 and TRBJ2-5, whereas newly diagnosed disease favored TRBV20-1 and TRBJ2-1. The study examined only peripheral blood because the primary lesion, thyroid tissue, could not be accessed. Sequencing and analysis were limited to the TCR beta chain. Persistent Graves' disease patients showed lower TCR Shannon entropy and fewer highly expanded clones than newly diagnosed patients, suggesting clonal expansion. More public clonotypes were shared among persistent patients (around 3,000) than among newly diagnosed patients (roughly 1,000). As a limitation, the authors acknowledged that the small sample size may reduce accuracy.

This same sample was also taken into another study, of T cells in Graves' hyperthyroidism and ophthalmopathy. As the second publication notes: Stable Graves' hyperthyroidism was defined as no progression to ophthalmopathy during 18 months of follow-up. Hyperthyroidism patients were newly diagnosed, with disease duration under 2 months, and aged 18 to 65 years. Exclusion was applied to patients with uncontrolled infections, other autoimmune diseases, pregnancy or lactation. Diagnoses relied on clinical symptoms, serum thyroxine and TRAb, thyroid ultrasound and orbital computed tomography. A first-round RT-PCR of the TCR CDR3 used the HTBI primer set with the Qiagen OneStep RT-PCR kit. Most expanded thyroid clonotypes (frequency above 0.001) were also detected in blood, a finding suggesting that blood repertoires may reflect thyroid immune responses. A model built on a 13 V-J signature distinguished ophthalmopathy from stable hyperthyroidism, reaching around 87% sensitivity and about 81% specificity in cross-validation and 80%/75% in testing. In validation, progression to ophthalmopathy was predicted by the model with around 70% sensitivity and nearly 75% specificity, a median of around 5.9 months before onset. To identify TCR V-J signatures that set the groups apart, the researchers used a discovery cohort of approximately 98 patients, made up of roughly 40 with Graves' ophthalmopathy and about 60 with stable Graves' hyperthyroidism. Whether ophthalmopathy could be predicted prospectively was tested in an independent validation cohort made up of fewer than 20 hyperthyroidism patients plus 17 patients who later progressed to ophthalmopathy. The 90 to 100 discovery patients were randomly split 7:3 into training and test sets. In roughly six Graves' hyperthyroidism patients, the study also compared T-cell repertoires from thyroid tissue with T-cell repertoires from blood. Following sampling, methimazole starting at 30 mg daily was given to hyperthyroidism patients, and high-dose intravenous methylprednisolone was given to ophthalmopathy patients. Libraries were constructed in a second round of multiplex PCR, after which size selection and purification were performed. Sequencing of the libraries was done on an Illumina HiSeq2000 using paired-end 100 bp reads. SOAPnuke was used to process the raw data, throwing out any read that contained adapters or uncalled bases, had a mean Phred below 15, or lacked an exact constant-primer or identifier match. COPE v1.2.5 was used to merge high-quality paired reads, and clonotypes were defined as unique nucleotide sequences. Clonotypes were aligned to IMGT TRBV, TRBD and TRBJ reference segments using MiTCR v1.1. The analysis was restricted to V-J combinations with a frequency above 0.0001, which together covered 99% to 99.2% of the repertoires. The TCS score was defined as the ratio of F50 (clonal expansion) to E x V (chaos), calculated using BLOSUM62-based TCRdist between CDR3 peptides within each V-J. Welch's t-statistics and random forest reduced around 510 V-J features to about 13, which were used in a naive Bayes classifier (R e1071). Sample size was not statistically predetermined, and investigators were not blinded to group allocation. TCR Vbeta CDR3 sequencing of around 130 peripheral blood samples (over 40 ophthalmopathy, roughly 72 hyperthyroidism and some 17 progressor patients) is reported in the paper.

The chain is encoded by TRBV6-2 or TRBV6-3 joined to TRBJ2-1; the D segment is perhaps TRBD1 or TRBD2, each sharing 5 matched bases. Sequenced here: peripheral blood mononuclear cells (PBMCs), sampled at new diagnosis, from a patient treated with antithyroid drugs. This receptor was identified in a man younger than 40 with Graves disease. Donor details come from another sample of the same person, matched by shared clones. The sequenced DNA: TGTGCCAGCAGTTACTCGGGGCTAGCATTCTACAATGAGCAGTTCTTC. Its protein product is CASSYSGLAFYNEQFF.